This T cell receptor beta chain was sequenced for a study of shared clonotypes between healthy human individuals. The study's findings and limits: Richness estimates generally favored naive over memory subsets.

Researchers ran the assay at a deep level. An even split of each subset's genomic DNA across several immunoSEQ plates was performed. An approximately 200 ng quantity of DNA, tens of thousands of T cell genomes, went into the sorted-subset replicate PCRs. Clones were read by immunoSEQ multiplex PCR, and TCRdb kept only the in-frame ones, dropping some. In the table there are 2 million to 2.5 million clones, about 90% of which are singletons. The CDR3 consists of 14 residues. Trimming took off 0 bases at V and 0 bases at J, with 6 bases between the two ends. Germline V CDR1 and CDR2: SGHRS, YFSETQ. As concerns this clone: Its antigen is not identified. In the same sample, other DNA sequences code for this CDR3.

The sample consisted of naive CD4+ T cells from PBMCs. Subset denoted: CD45RA+ positively selected. The origin of this receptor is a man aged 18 to 29 in good health. Some clones in this sample may be carry-over from other donors' samples. The chain couples TRBV5-1 to TRBJ2-5, with D tentatively TRBD1 or TRBD2 (5 bases each). The DNA of the CDR3 is TGCGCCAGCAGCTTGGTGGGGGACCAAGAGACCCAGTACTTC. Its protein product is CASSLVGDQETQYF.